These 6 T cell receptor beta chains came from one sample sequenced in a study of T cell responses to AZD1222 COVID-19 vaccine. The table came from immunoSEQ multiplex PCR; TCRdb's copy has only in-frame clones and leaves some out. The sample gives 45,000 to 65,000 clones, about 91% of which show up once; 2% to 3% is in the top ten. The material was peripheral blood, obtained 28 days after the second AZD1222 dose. The receptor set was obtained from an adult who received the AZD1222 COVID-19 vaccine.

The chain uses TRBV27 and TRBJ2-7; perhaps TRBD1 as D (6 bases). Germline-derived CDR1 and CDR2 are MNHEY and SMNVEV (reference sequence). The germline V and J ends were trimmed by 6 bases and 2 bases, with 23 bases remaining between them. The CDR3 runs 17 residues. The CDR3, as DNA: TGTGCCAGCAGAACCGGGTCCTTCGGCAGGGGTACCTACGAGCAGTACTTC. It yields the protein CASRTGSFGRGTYEQYF.

The V call is TRBV28, the J call TRBJ2-6, with D tentatively TRBD2 (5 bases). The CDR3 loop spans 16 amino acids. The germline gives CDR1 MDHEN, CDR2 SYDVKM. Trimming removed 7 bases at V and 10 bases at J, with 23 bases between. DNA for the CDR3: TGTGCCAGCACCGTCGAGGGAGTTGACGCTAGGAACGTCCTGACTTTC. Translation gives CASTVEGVDARNVLTF.

Details on this clone: Compared with germline, one end of the junction differs, possibly owing to a read error. The V and J genes are TRBV3-1 (or the pseudogene TRBV3-2) and TRBJ2-7; D possibly corresponds to TRBD2 (5 bases). In germline, CDR1 is LGHDT, CDR2 YNNKEL (reference sequence). This CDR3 contains 14 residues. The CDR3 DNA reads as TGTGCCAGCGGCCAAGTAGTGGCTAGCCGCGAGCAGTACTTC. As protein: CASGQVVASREQYF.

The J gene is TRBJ2-5, the V gene TRBV5-1, with 8 positions matching TRBD2. Germline-derived CDR1 and CDR2 are SGHRS and YFSETQ. V lost 2 bases and J lost 4; bases outside the gene matches: 4. The CDR3 has 14 residues. The CDR3 protein is CASSFAGGGETQYF. The CDR3 bases are TGCGCCAGCAGCTTCGCGGGGGGCGGAGAGACCCAGTACTTC.

A few counts support this clone. The chain employs TRBV28 and TRBJ2-3; D ambiguous. Per the germline V gene, CDR1 is MDHEN and CDR2 is SYDVKM. Trimming pared 3 bases from V and 8 bases from J, leaving 15 bases between. The length of the CDR3 is 14 residues. CDR3 region: CASSFQVRYRTQYF. CDR3 DNA: TGTGCCAGCAGTTTTCAGGTAAGGTATCGTACGCAGTATTTT.

The CDR3 loop reads CASSPLNEQFF. DNA for the CDR3: TGTGCCAGCAGTCCCCTCAATGAGCAGTTCTTC. V and J are TRBV12-3 or TRBV12-4 and TRBJ2-1; D not certain. The CDR3 spans 11 residues. The germline V and J ends were trimmed by 5 bases and 6 bases, with 5 bases remaining between them.